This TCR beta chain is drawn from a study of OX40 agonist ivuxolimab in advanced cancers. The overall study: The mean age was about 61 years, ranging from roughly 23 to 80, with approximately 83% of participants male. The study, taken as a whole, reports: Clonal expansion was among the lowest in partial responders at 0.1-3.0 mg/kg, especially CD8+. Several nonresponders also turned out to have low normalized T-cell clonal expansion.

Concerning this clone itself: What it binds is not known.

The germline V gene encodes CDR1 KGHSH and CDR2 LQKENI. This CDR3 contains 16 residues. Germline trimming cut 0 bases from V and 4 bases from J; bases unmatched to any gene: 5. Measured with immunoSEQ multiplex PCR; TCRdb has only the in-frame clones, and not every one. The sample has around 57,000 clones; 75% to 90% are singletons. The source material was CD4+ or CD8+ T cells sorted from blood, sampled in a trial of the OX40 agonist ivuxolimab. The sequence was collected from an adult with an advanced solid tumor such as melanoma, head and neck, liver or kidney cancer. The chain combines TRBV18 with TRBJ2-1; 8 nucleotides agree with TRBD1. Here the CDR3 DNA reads TGTGCCAGCTCACCACCGAACAGGGGGGATTACAATGAGCAGTTCTTC. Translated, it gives CASSPPNRGDYNEQFF.